This TCR beta chain was sequenced during a study of CD8+ T cells in alopecia areata. The sequencing template was cDNA reverse transcribed from extracted RNA. TCRdb's copy holds only in-frame clones and misses some; the assay was immunoSEQ multiplex PCR. The table records about 140,000 clones, around 50% of them present only once. This clone was counted only a few times. The CDR3 is 13 amino acids. The germline V gene has CDR1 SQVTM and CDR2 ANQGSEA. Deletions cut 3 bases from V and 1 base from J, with 9 bases between. This chain connects TRBV29-1 to TRBJ1-1; no definite D call. This specimen was CD4+ T cells sorted from blood, taken at week 0. The receptor comes from a human donor with alopecia areata. The CDR3: CSVEGKRNTEAFF. The CDR3 DNA follows: TGCAGCGTTGAGGGTAAGCGGAACACTGAAGCTTTCTTT.